This TCR beta chain emerged from a study of cytomegalovirus exposure and HLA in healthy donors. Overall study findings and caveats: The listing of roughly 160 TCR beta chains classed them as cytomegalovirus-associated. An analysis that was carried out later associated fewer than 20,000 TCR beta sequences with HLA alleles at 0.05 false discovery rate. Compared with the roughly 700-donor mean, an Asian-associated ancestry cluster reportedly had fewer N-insertions, according to a later analysis.

This CDR3 comprises 17 residues. CDR1 and CDR2 (germline): LGHNA, YSLEER. Trimming took 1 base from V and 5 from J, leaving 18 bases between them. It was healthy bone marrow donors who served as donors. The PCR employed 60 Vbeta primers together with 13 Jbeta primers. Profiled with immunoSEQ multiplex PCR; TCRdb holds only in-frame clones, not every one. In all, the sample yields tens of thousands of clones. Concerning this clone itself: Its antigen is as yet unknown.

This clonotype was obtained from a male donor in good health and CMV-seronegative. The sequenced sample was PBMCs. The V gene is TRBV4-3, the J gene TRBJ2-1, with a weak D call TRBD2 (5 bases). The CDR3 sequence: CASSQVPASMNHNEQFF. The CDR3 nucleotides read TGCGCCAGCAGCCAAGTCCCCGCTAGCATGAACCACAATGAGCAGTTCTTC.